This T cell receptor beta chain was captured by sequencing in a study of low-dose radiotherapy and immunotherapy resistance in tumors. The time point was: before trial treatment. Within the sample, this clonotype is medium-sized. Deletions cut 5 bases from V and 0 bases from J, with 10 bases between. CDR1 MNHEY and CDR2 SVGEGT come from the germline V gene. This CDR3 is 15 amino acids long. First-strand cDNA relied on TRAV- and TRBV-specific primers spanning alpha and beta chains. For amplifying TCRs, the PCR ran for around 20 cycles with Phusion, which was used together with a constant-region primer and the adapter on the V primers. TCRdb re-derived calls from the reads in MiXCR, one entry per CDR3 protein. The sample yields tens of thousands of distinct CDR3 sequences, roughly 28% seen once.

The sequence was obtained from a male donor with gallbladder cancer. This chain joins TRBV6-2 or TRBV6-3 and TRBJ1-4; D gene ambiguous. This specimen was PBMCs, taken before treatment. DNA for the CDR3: TGTGCCAGCAGTGTCCAAGCTGCAACTAATGAAAAACTGTTTTTT. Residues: CASSVQAATNEKLFF.